These T cell receptor beta chains were read from a single sample in a study of CD8+ T cells in alopecia areata. Clones were sequenced by immunoSEQ multiplex PCR, and TCRdb holds only the in-frame ones, with some missing. The repertoire includes 100,000 to 150,000 clones, 45% to 50% of them detected once, and about 11% sits in the top ten. The sequencing input was NKG2D-low CD8+ T cells sorted from blood. The receptors originated from a human donor with alopecia areata. CDR3s include the opening cysteine and the closing phenylalanine or tryptophan. The D gene is left open where the match is weak. The listing skips clone size in some rows; elsewhere it reads once, few, many or a size class.

j_call: TRBJ2-7
d_call: .
clone_size: .
v_call: TRBV28
cdr3_aa: CASSTLGLEQYF
cdr3_nt: TGTGCCAGCAGTACCCTTGGATTAGAGCAGTACTTC

j_call: TRBJ2-7
d_call: .
clone_size: few
v_call: TRBV7-9
cdr3_aa: CASSPRAGRIYEQYF
cdr3_nt: TGTGCCAGCAGCCCGAGGGCCGGAAGGATCTACGAGCAGTACTTC

j_call: TRBJ2-2
d_call: TRBD1
clone_size: .
v_call: TRBV29-1
cdr3_aa: CSVEGRRTGGEGGELFF
cdr3_nt: TGCAGCGTTGAAGGGAGAAGGACAGGGGGCGAGGGCGGGGAGCTGTTTTTT

j_call: TRBJ2-5
d_call: .
clone_size: .
v_call: TRBV29-1
cdr3_aa: CSVEDPQRQETQYF
cdr3_nt: TGCAGCGTTGAAGATCCTCAGAGACAAGAGACCCAGTACTTC

j_call: TRBJ2-3
d_call: TRBD1
clone_size: .
v_call: TRBV4-1
cdr3_aa: CASSQVLRTGKETDTQYF
cdr3_nt: TGCGCCAGCAGCCAAGTCCTACGGACAGGGAAAGAAACAGATACGCAGTATTTT

j_call: TRBJ2-3
d_call: .
clone_size: .
v_call: TRBV7-9
cdr3_aa: CASSSVPDTQYF
cdr3_nt: TGTGCCAGCAGCTCTGTACCGGATACGCAGTATTTT

j_call: TRBJ2-1
d_call: .
clone_size: .
v_call: TRBV15
cdr3_aa: CATSRAGTEPMVNEQFF
cdr3_nt: TGTGCCACCAGCAGGGCGGGGACAGAACCCATGGTGAATGAGCAGTTCTTC

j_call: TRBJ2-6
d_call: .
clone_size: .
v_call: TRBV29-1
cdr3_aa: CSVEETSHSGANVLTF
cdr3_nt: TGCAGCGTTGAAGAGACCAGCCACTCTGGGGCCAACGTCCTGACTTTC

j_call: TRBJ1-1
d_call: TRBD1
clone_size: few
v_call: TRBV28
cdr3_aa: CASSTSGGSGTEAFF
cdr3_nt: TGTGCCAGCAGCACGTCAGGGGGCTCGGGCACTGAAGCTTTCTTT

j_call: TRBJ2-5
d_call: .
clone_size: few
v_call: TRBV2
cdr3_aa: CASSGIGSHF
cdr3_nt: TGTGCCAGCAGTGGGATAGGCTCGCACTTC

j_call: TRBJ2-7
d_call: .
clone_size: .
v_call: TRBV29-1
cdr3_aa: CSVEAGGNYEQYF
cdr3_nt: TGCAGCGTTGAAGCGGGTGGAAACTACGAGCAGTACTTC

j_call: TRBJ1-1
d_call: .
clone_size: .
v_call: TRBV4-1
cdr3_aa: CASSHKMVHGKAFF
cdr3_nt: TGCGCCAGCAGCCATAAGATGGTACATGGGAAAGCTTTCTTT

j_call: TRBJ2-7
d_call: .
clone_size: medium-sized
v_call: TRBV29-1
cdr3_aa: CSVEFQGGQYF
cdr3_nt: TGCAGCGTTGAATTCCAGGGAGGGCAGTACTTC

j_call: TRBJ2-1
d_call: .
clone_size: .
v_call: TRBV2
cdr3_aa: CASSDYGTEQFF
cdr3_nt: TGTGCCAGCAGTGATTACGGAACTGAGCAGTTCTTC

j_call: TRBJ2-5
d_call: .
clone_size: .
v_call: TRBV5-1
cdr3_aa: CASSLNGAGQETQYF
cdr3_nt: TGCGCCAGCAGCTTGAACGGGGCTGGTCAAGAGACCCAGTACTTC

j_call: TRBJ2-3
d_call: .
clone_size: few
v_call: TRBV7-9
cdr3_aa: CASLPGGPETDTQYF
cdr3_nt: TGTGCCAGCCTTCCAGGGGGGCCCGAGACAGATACGCAGTATTTT

j_call: TRBJ1-4
d_call: .
clone_size: .
v_call: TRBV29-1
cdr3_aa: CSVDTGKLFF
cdr3_nt: TGCAGCGTTGATACGGGAAAACTGTTTTTT

j_call: TRBJ2-2
d_call: .
clone_size: few
v_call: TRBV30
cdr3_aa: CAWYSGTGRVGELFF
cdr3_nt: TGTGCCTGGTACTCCGGGACCGGACGTGTCGGGGAGCTGTTTTTT